Listed here are 9 T cell receptor beta chains from one sample, sequenced in a study of T cells after yellow fever vaccination. Each CDR3 protein gets one entry after TCRdb re-called the 5' RACE reads with MiXCR. The data contain about 300,000 distinct CDR3 sequences, 7.5% to 9% of them singletons. Specimen: CD4+ T cells sorted from PBMCs, collected 5 days after the yellow fever booster vaccination. All receptors come from a man between 18 and 35 years old who received the YFV17D yellow fever vaccine.

J is TRBJ1-4 and V is TRBV27; a possible D gene is TRBD1 (6 bases). The CDR3 covers 15 residues. Germline CDR1 and CDR2: MNHEY and SMNVEV (reference sequence). The ends were cut back, 2 bases at V and 7 bases at J, with 14 bases in the middle. CDR3 sequence: CASSLTGPGGEKLFF. DNA of the CDR3: TGTGCCAGCAGTTTAACAGGGCCGGGGGGTGAAAAACTGTTTTTT. Using reference TRBV27 and TRBJ1-4 for the parts outside the CDR3, the full variable domain is EAQVTQNPRYLITVTGKKLTVTCSQNMNHEYMSWYRQDPGLGLRQIYYSMNVEVTDKGDVPEGYKVSRKEKRNFPLILESPSPNQTSLYFCASSLTGPGGEKLFFGSGTQLSVL.

In its sample, this clonotype was seen many times. This chain uses TRBV7-6 with TRBJ1-1, with no clear D. V was clipped by 2 bases and J by 1 base, with 5 bases between them. The V gene's germline CDR1 is SGHVS and CDR2 FNYEAQ. The CDR3 extends over 13 amino acids. CDR3 sequence reads: CASSLLQNTEAFF. Here the CDR3 DNA reads TGTGCCAGCAGCTTACTACAGAACACTGAAGCTTTCTTT.

This rearrangement joins TRBV7-2 to TRBJ2-3; D uncertain. Trimming took off 10 bases at V and 2 bases at J, with 19 bases between the two ends. CDR3 length: 15 amino acids. Germline CDR1 is SGHTA and CDR2 is FQGNSA. The CDR3 sequence is CATSGLKLFTDTQYF. In DNA form, the CDR3 reads TGTGCCACCTCGGGCCTCAAGCTATTCACAGATACGCAGTATTTT.

In its sample, this clonotype was seen many times. The V and J genes are TRBV11-2 and TRBJ1-6; D call uncertain. The V end was cut by 0 bases, the J end by 10 bases, with 7 bases between. The CDR3 length is 13 residues. Germline CDR1 SGHAT, CDR2 FQNNGV. CDR3 bases: TGTGCCAGCAGCTTAGACTACAGCTCACCCCTCCACTTT. Translation gives CASSLDYSSPLHF.

The table lists this clonotype with many counts. The chain carries TRBV5-1 and TRBJ1-1; D gene ambiguous. CDR3 length: 13 amino acids. Trimming removed 1 base from V and 1 base from J, with 5 bases in between. In germline, CDR1 is SGHRS, CDR2 YFSETQ. CDR3 DNA sequence: TGCGCCAGCAGCTTGTCTTGGAACACTGAAGCTTTCTTT. This gives the protein CASSLSWNTEAFF.

This clonotype was counted once. The genes are TRBV19 and TRBJ2-1, with a weak D call TRBD2 (6 bases). The germline V and J ends were trimmed by 4 bases and 3 bases, with 16 bases remaining between them. Germline V gene data show CDR1 as LNHDA and CDR2 as SQIVND (reference sequence). The CDR3 extends over 16 amino acids. The CDR3 region has the DNA TGTGCCAGTAGTAACCTTGGCCTAGCGAACTACAATGAGCAGTTCTTC. Translated: CASSNLGLANYNEQFF.

This clonotype was found a few times. The chain has TRBV5-1 and TRBJ1-4; no reliable D call. The CDR3 spans 14 residues. Trimming removed 1 base from V and 3 bases from J, with 7 bases in between. CDR1 is SGHRS and CDR2 is YFSETQ in the germline V gene. The CDR3 loop reads CASSLNWANEKLFF. In nucleotides, the CDR3 is TGCGCCAGCAGCTTGAACTGGGCTAATGAAAAACTGTTTTTT.

This clonotype was seen many times. V is TRBV7-2 and J is TRBJ2-1; 11 positions match TRBD2. The CDR3 is 15 amino acids. The V segment lost 1 base and the J segment 9 bases; nucleotides outside the gene matches: 5. The V gene's germline CDR1 is SGHTA and CDR2 FQGNSA. The CDR3 DNA sequence: TGTGCCAGCAGCTTAGACCCTAGCGGGGGGATTGAGCAGTTCTTC. Encoded protein: CASSLDPSGGIEQFF.

This clonotype was found many times. The gene calls are TRBV7-2 and TRBJ2-6; TRBD1 might be the D (5 bases). CDR3 length: 16 residues. The germline V and J ends were trimmed by 2 bases and 4 bases, with 12 bases remaining between them. The V gene's germline CDR1 is SGHTA and CDR2 FQGNSA. CDR3 in amino acids: CASSLSRVTGANVLTF. In DNA form, the CDR3 reads TGTGCCAGCAGCTTAAGCAGGGTAACCGGGGCCAACGTCCTGACTTTC.